This TCR beta chain emerged from a study of radiation and T cells in renal cell carcinoma. Study-wide points: Irradiated tumors held more dominant CDR3 motifs than control tumors. Compared with controls, irradiated tumors showed greater TCR clonality.

Clones were sequenced by immunoSEQ multiplex PCR, and TCRdb holds only the in-frame ones, with some missing. Of fewer than 15,000 clones listed, about two thirds are singletons. With regard to this clone: The antigen remains unidentified.

Treatment of the sample: treatment-naive control, cytoreductive nephrectomy. Controls were unirradiated tumors from treatment-naive cytoreductive nephrectomy patients. Control tumors came from 4 females and some twelve males, aged about 35 to 90. V lost 2 bases and J 5 bases, leaving 4 bases between the germline ends. Germline V gene lookup returns CDR1 SGHRS and CDR2 YFSETQ. This CDR3 is built from 11 residues. The chain has TRBV5-1 and TRBJ2-5, with D uncertain. The sequenced sample was tumor tissue, obtained from a patient whose treatment was nephrectomy without radiotherapy. The sequence was obtained from a man between 60 and 75 years old with renal cell carcinoma. This CDR3 reads CASSFTETQYF. The CDR3 region has the DNA TGCGCCAGCAGCTTTACGGAGACCCAGTACTTC.